A selection of T cell receptor beta chains follows, all from one sample in a study of T cells after yellow fever vaccination. MiXCR was run by TCRdb on the 5' RACE reads, yielding one entry per CDR3 protein. The sample lists around 310,000 distinct CDR3 sequences, 3.5% to 4.5% occurring once. Sequenced here: PBMCs, sampled 5 days after the yellow fever booster vaccination. The receptors stem from a young man who received the YFV17D yellow fever vaccine. The CDR3 runs from the conserved cysteine through the conserved F or W. Fields, in order: D gene, clone size, V gene, J gene, CDR3 DNA, CDR3 protein. The D gene is left open where the match is weak. Clone size is given for some rows only: seen once, a few or many times, or a class if the clone is expanded.

>-|-|TRBV9|TRBJ2-3
TGTGCCAGCAGCCCCGTAGTGGGGCCCAGCACAGATACGCAGTATTTT
CASSPVVGPSTDTQYF
>TRBD2|many|TRBV7-2|TRBJ2-5
TGTGCCAGCAGCTTACAAGCGGGGGGGCGGTGGGAGACCCAGTACTTC
CASSLQAGGRWETQYF
>TRBD2|-|TRBV7-2|TRBJ2-1
TGTGCCAGCAGCTTCGATCCGGGACTAGCGGGGGGGACCGAGCAGTTCTTC
CASSFDPGLAGGTEQFF
>TRBD1|-|TRBV29-1|TRBJ1-2
TGCAGCGCACCCAGGCCAGGGGGCACGGAGAACTATGGCTACACCTTC
CSAPRPGGTENYGYTF
>-|-|TRBV5-1|TRBJ2-3
TGCGCCAGCAGCTTTTATCTAGGGACAGATACGCAGTATTTT
CASSFYLGTDTQYF
>TRBD2|many|TRBV7-3|TRBJ2-2
TGTGCCAGCAGAGCCGGGACTAGCGCCGGGGAGCTGTTTTTT
CASRAGTSAGELFF
>-|many|TRBV11-2|TRBJ2-1
TGTGCCAGCAGCTTAGAACAGGGGAGGACAAATGAGCAGTTCTTC
CASSLEQGRTNEQFF
>-|-|TRBV19|TRBJ1-1
TGTGCCAGTAGTATGAAGGCCTGGGACACTGAAGCTTTCTTT
CASSMKAWDTEAFF
>-|-|TRBV2|TRBJ2-3
TGTGCCAGCAGTGAAGATCGGGGAGATACGCAGTATTTT
CASSEDRGDTQYF
>-|few|TRBV12-3/TRBV12-4|TRBJ1-4
TGTGCCAGCAGTTTAGCGCGGGCAGGGAATGAAAAACTGTTTTTT
CASSLARAGNEKLFF
>-|many|TRBV7-9|TRBJ1-1
TGTGCCAGCAGCTTAAGGAGGAGTGGGGCAGCTAACACTGAAGCTTTCTTT
CASSLRRSGAANTEAFF
>-|-|TRBV18|TRBJ1-5
TGTGCCAGCTCACCCGCCCAGGGAGGTCAGCCCCAGCATTTT
CASSPAQGGQPQHF
>TRBD1|-|TRBV4-1|TRBJ2-7
TGCGCCAGCAGCCAGTGGACAGGGGGAGGCGAGCAGTACTTC
CASSQWTGGGEQYF
>-|few|TRBV5-8|TRBJ2-3
TGTGCCAGCAGCTTGGGGACGGGGTGGGCAGATACGCAGTATTTT
CASSLGTGWADTQYF
>-|many|TRBV11-2|TRBJ2-3
TGTGCCAGCAGCTTATTGTTAAGGGATACGCAGTATTTT
CASSLLLRDTQYF
>-|few|TRBV10-2|TRBJ2-5
TGCGCCAGCAGTGAGTCTCTCGGGGGCGGACAAGAGACCCAGTACTTC
CASSESLGGGQETQYF
>-|-|TRBV2|TRBJ2-6
TGTGCCAGCAGTGAACGAACTGGGGCCAACGTCCTGACTTTC
CASSERTGANVLTF
>TRBD2|few|TRBV9|TRBJ2-5
TGTGCCAGCAGCCATACTAGCGGGGGTAACCAAGAGACCCAGTACTTC
CASSHTSGGNQETQYF
>TRBD2|few|TRBV20-1|TRBJ2-1
TGCAGTGCCCCAACTAGCGGGGGCCACCTAGCCTACAATGAGCAGTTCTTC
CSAPTSGGHLAYNEQFF
>-|few|TRBV10-3|TRBJ2-2
TGTGCCACCAGGTTCGGGGCCACCGGGGAGCTGTTTTTT
CATRFGATGELFF
>-|-|TRBV5-1|TRBJ2-3
TGCGCCAGCAGCTTAGAGGACCGGCCTTGGACAGATACGCAGTATTTT
CASSLEDRPWTDTQYF
>-|few|TRBV3-1|TRBJ2-2
TGTGCCAGCAGCCGACGCTATATCACCGGGGAGCTGTTTTTT
CASSRRYITGELFF
>-|-|TRBV7-2|TRBJ1-3
TGTGCCAGCCAAGATGGGCGTCAGGGAAACACCATATATTTT
CASQDGRQGNTIYF
>TRBD1|many|TRBV7-2|TRBJ1-2
TGTGCCAGCAGCTCCTTCGGTGGGGGACAGGGCTATGGCTACACCTTC
CASSSFGGGQGYGYTF
>TRBD1|many|TRBV5-5|TRBJ2-2
TGTGCCAGCAGGCTCGGGACAGGGGAAACCGGGGAGCTGTTTTTT
CASRLGTGETGELFF
>-|many|TRBV7-2|TRBJ2-7
TGTGCCAGCAGCCCCTTCCTCTCCTACGAGCAGTACTTC
CASSPFLSYEQYF
>-|few|TRBV4-3|TRBJ2-1
TGCGCCAGCAGCCAAGACGGTCCGGGGTTAAGTGAGCAGTTCTTC
CASSQDGPGLSEQFF
>TRBD2|-|TRBV7-7|TRBJ2-2
TGTGCCAGCAGCCCTAATCCGACTAGCGGGGGGGCCGCCGGGGAGCTGTTTTTT
CASSPNPTSGGAAGELFF
>-|-|TRBV4-3|TRBJ2-4
TGCGCCAGCAGCCAGGGGGTGACTAACGAAAACATTCAGTACTTC
CASSQGVTNENIQYF